A selection of T cell receptor beta chains follows, all from one sample in a study of shared clonotypes between healthy human individuals. Data came from immunoSEQ multiplex PCR; TCRdb stores just in-frame clones and leaves some out. Of more than 550,000 clones listed, around 90% were seen once; the top ten hold 30% to 35%. Sequencing was carried out using memory CD8+ T cells from PBMCs. The receptors here all came from a man between 18 and 29 years old in good health. Some clones in this sample may be carry-over from other donors' samples. The CDR3 runs from the conserved cysteine through the conserved F or W. D genes are given only for firm matches. A clone size is listed for some rows: how often the clone was seen (once, few, many), or a class if it is expanded.

len	abundance	v_gene	j_gene	d_gene	CDR3nt	CDR3aa
17	.	TRBV7-3	TRBJ2-2	TRBD2	TGTGCCAGCAGCCCCACCCCTGGACTAGCTGGCACCGGGGAGCTGTTTTTT	CASSPTPGLAGTGELFF
15	.	TRBV27	TRBJ2-7	TRBD2	TGTGCCAGCAGACTCAACGCGGGACTACCCTACGAGCAGTACTTC	CASRLNAGLPYEQYF
12	.	TRBV18	TRBJ1-1	.	TGTGCCAGCTCACCACCGTGGGGGGTAGCTTTCTTT	CASSPPWGVAFF
15	.	TRBV27	TRBJ1-5	TRBD1	TGTGCCAGCAGTTTAAGACAGGGGAGGATACAGCCCCAGCATTTT	CASSLRQGRIQPQHF
15	once	TRBV19	TRBJ2-2	.	TGTGCCAGTAGTATTCCTCGACCAGATGGCGGGGAGCTGTTTTTT	CASSIPRPDGGELFF
14	many	TRBV28	TRBJ1-2	.	TGTGCCAGCAGTTTAGCACCGGTTGGGTATGGCTACACCTTC	CASSLAPVGYGYTF
17	.	TRBV19	TRBJ1-4	.	TGTGCCAGTAGTATCGCCTTCAGCGGGGGTTTCTGGGAAAAACTGTTTTTT	CASSIAFSGGFWEKLFF
14	once	TRBV28	TRBJ2-5	TRBD1	TGTGCCAGCAGGACTGGGACAGGGGATGAGACCCAGTACTTC	CASRTGTGDETQYF
19	.	TRBV6-1	TRBJ2-7	TRBD2	TGTGCCAGCAGTGAAGGGCAACTAGCGGGAGACCGTTCTGTGGGCGAGCAGTACTTC	CASSEGQLAGDRSVGEQYF
16	.	TRBV10-2	TRBJ2-3	.	TGCGCCAGCAGGGGACGGGCTGGGGGCCCTGACGATACGCAGTATTTT	CASRGRAGGPDDTQYF
17	.	TRBV28	TRBJ2-1	.	TGTGCCAGCAGTTTGGGTCCCGTATGGGAAAACTACAATGAGCAGTTCTTC	CASSLGPVWENYNEQFF
14	.	TRBV6-6	TRBJ1-5	.	TGTGCCAGCATCGACAGTATTTTGAGTCAGCCCCAGCATTTT	CASIDSILSQPQHF
16	.	TRBV18	TRBJ2-2	.	TGTGCCAGCTCACCCGATGGCGGACCGAACACCGGGGAGCTGTTTTTT	CASSPDGGPNTGELFF
14	.	TRBV2	TRBJ2-7	.	TGTGCCAGCAGTGGGGGGACCCTAACCTACGAGCAGTACTTC	CASSGGTLTYEQYF
14	.	TRBV5-6	TRBJ1-5	.	TGTGCCAGTAGCACGGCTTATAGCAATCAGCCCCAGCATTTT	CASSTAYSNQPQHF
13	.	TRBV19	TRBJ2-3	.	TGTGCCAGTAGCGGACGGGACACAGATACGCAGTATTTT	CASSGRDTDTQYF
16	.	TRBV28	TRBJ2-1	TRBD2	TGTGCCAGCAGTTTATTTACGGCGGGAGAGCACAATGAGCAGTTCTTC	CASSLFTAGEHNEQFF